The rows below give T cell receptor beta chains drawn from one sample of a study of T cell responses to AZD1222 COVID-19 vaccine. Profiled with immunoSEQ multiplex PCR; TCRdb holds only in-frame clones, not every one. This table has some 130,000 clones, roughly 88% appearing once. Sample: peripheral blood, taken on day 0 of AZD1222 vaccination. The receptors here all came from an adult in good health. Both conserved end residues are part of each CDR3. D genes are given only for firm matches.

TRBV18	TRBD1	TRBJ1-6	CASSRQGHWNSPLHF
TRBV15	.	TRBJ2-2	CATSRDGGHSGTGELFF
TRBV28	.	TRBJ1-1	CASSPTLNTEAFF
TRBV18	.	TRBJ1-4	CASSPTGLKEKLFF
TRBV19	.	TRBJ2-7	CASSVMGPGTREQYF
TRBV27	.	TRBJ1-1	CASRPSPGNTEAFF
TRBV19	.	TRBJ1-6	CASSIVGSRVGNSPLHF
TRBV20-1	TRBD2	TRBJ2-1	CSASSGAYNEQFF
TRBV2	.	TRBJ1-2	CASSERPYGYTF
TRBV5-1	.	TRBJ1-2	CASSVDTNYGYTF
TRBV7-9	.	TRBJ1-4	CASSWTNEKLFF
TRBV5-6	.	TRBJ2-5	CASVKGGTGTQYF
TRBV28	.	TRBJ1-5	CANSDRSNQPQHF
TRBV12-5	.	TRBJ1-2	CASGLKDLYGYTF
TRBV3-1/TRBV3-2	.	TRBJ2-7	CASSPGCPTYEQYF
TRBV19	.	TRBJ2-3	CASSIGTALMSTDTQYF
TRBV4-1	.	TRBJ1-4	CASSQDQGKGNEKLFF
TRBV3-1/TRBV3-2	.	TRBJ1-2	CASSPRGLKTNYGYTF
TRBV7-2	.	TRBJ2-7	CASSLALGTEQYF
TRBV20-1	.	TRBJ2-7	CSARVYYEQYF
TRBV3-1/TRBV3-2	TRBD2	TRBJ2-1	CASTPSGGPFNEQFF
TRBV5-1	.	TRBJ2-3	CASSLGPPFGGTQYF
TRBV27	.	TRBJ1-5	CASSIQGEGNQPQHF
TRBV21-1	.	TRBJ2-1	CASSKANTKREGHYNEQFF
TRBV19	TRBD2	TRBJ2-1	CASQTGSSGGWYNEQFF
TRBV9	.	TRBJ1-1	CASSVGFAGAQNTEAFF
TRBV2	TRBD1	TRBJ1-5	CASSVQGDQPQHF
TRBV7-2	.	TRBJ2-5	CASSLVYIQETQYF
TRBV2	TRBD1	TRBJ1-2	CASSELGQGGYGYTF
TRBV6-4	TRBD2	TRBJ2-1	CASSTTSGKGDEQFF
TRBV6-5	.	TRBJ1-1	CASSYRWTETEAFF
TRBV7-8	TRBD2	TRBJ2-1	CASSFGTSAYNEQFF
TRBV28	TRBD2	TRBJ2-1	CASKGASGASSNEQFF
TRBV24-1	TRBD1	TRBJ2-3	CATSDPTGGGFTDTQYF
TRBV28	.	TRBJ1-4	CASSFLAHGEEKLFF
TRBV3-1/TRBV3-2	.	TRBJ2-7	CASSQVGEQYF
TRBV28	.	TRBJ1-1	CATKRNTEAFF
TRBV18	TRBD1	TRBJ1-1	CASSPGTGDTEAFF
TRBV2	.	TRBJ1-2	CASSEGIRSRDYGYTF
TRBV2	TRBD1	TRBJ1-1	CASSWTGSDTEAFF
TRBV27	.	TRBJ1-4	CASSYWGGNEKLFF
TRBV9	.	TRBJ1-1	CASSGPGQLNTEAFF
TRBV6-5	TRBD1	TRBJ2-1	CATLRDRTYNEQFF
TRBV10-3	.	TRBJ1-5	CAISEEGLNQPQHF
TRBV6-5	.	TRBJ2-2	CASSQSPDGTGELFF
TRBV5-1	TRBD1	TRBJ2-5	CASSLAGTGDETQYF
TRBV3-1/TRBV3-2	.	TRBJ2-1	CASSQGGGGSSYNEQFF
TRBV6-6	TRBD1	TRBJ1-2	CASSFDREDGYTF
TRBV19	TRBD2	TRBJ2-3	CATWGSGGTDTQYF